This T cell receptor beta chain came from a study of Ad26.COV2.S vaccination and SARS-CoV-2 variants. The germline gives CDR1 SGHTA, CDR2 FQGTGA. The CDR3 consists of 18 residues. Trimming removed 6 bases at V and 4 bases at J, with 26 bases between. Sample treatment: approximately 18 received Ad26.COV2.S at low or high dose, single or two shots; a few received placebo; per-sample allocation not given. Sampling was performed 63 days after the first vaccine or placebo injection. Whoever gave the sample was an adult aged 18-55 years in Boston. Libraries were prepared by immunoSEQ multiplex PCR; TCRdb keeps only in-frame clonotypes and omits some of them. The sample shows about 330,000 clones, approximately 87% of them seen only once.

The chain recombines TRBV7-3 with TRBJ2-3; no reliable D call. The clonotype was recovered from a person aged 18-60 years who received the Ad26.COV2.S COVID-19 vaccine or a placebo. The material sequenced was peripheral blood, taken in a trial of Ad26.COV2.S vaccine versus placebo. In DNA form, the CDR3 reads TGTGCCAGCAGTCCAAGGGTTCCCTCGCCAGGTAGCTCAGATACGCAGTATTTT. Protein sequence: CASSPRVPSPGSSDTQYF.